The T cell receptor beta chain described here comes from a study of T cells in Graves' hyperthyroidism and ophthalmopathy. About the study: Before any treatment, at initial diagnosis, peripheral blood was collected. Study-wide results and caveats: Blood held most thyroid clonotypes expanded above 0.001 frequency.

The V end lost 3 bases, the J end lost 1 base, and 8 bases lay between the germline ends. This CDR3 region has 14 residues. Ten or more counts support this clonotype. What it binds is unknown. Fresh peripheral blood, about 9.6 ml, yielded the PBMCs. The CDR3 regions of TCR beta were amplified from RNA transcripts. First-round RT-PCR targeting the TCR CDR3 was performed with the HTBI primer set. Via MiXCR, TCRdb re-called the multiplex PCR reads, giving one row per CDR3 protein. The data show fewer than 400,000 distinct CDR3 sequences, over 12% seen once. This receptor was taken from a man aged 50 or older with Graves' ophthalmopathy. The chain carries TRBV12-3 or TRBV12-4 and TRBJ2-3, with D uncertain. Sequenced input: blood. This chain's CDR3 is CASSLWMGTDTQYF. CDR3 bases: TGTGCCAGCAGTTTGTGGATGGGCACAGATACGCAGTATTTT.